A single TCR beta chain is shown here with its context. Its antigen is still unknown. CDR3 size: 11 residues. The germline gives CDR1 SQVTM, CDR2 ANQGSEA. J gave up 7 bases and V 7 bases, and 6 bases lay outside the gene matches. The data were taken from a study of post-analysis software for immune sequencing data. General study findings and limits: Significantly lower normalized Chao1 diversity was seen in multiple sclerosis patients than in controls. Among 4 or 5 TRBV segments more frequent in patients than controls were TRBV5-6, TRBV5-1 and TRBV20-1.

Tagging with unique molecular identifiers was a feature of the TCR beta cDNA libraries. Each CDR3 protein gets one entry after TCRdb re-called the PCR reads with MiXCR. This table holds approximately 730,000 distinct CDR3 sequences, 25% to 30% found once. The clonotype comes from a girl under 18 with multiple sclerosis. V gene TRBV29-1 combines with J gene TRBJ1-2; 7 positions agree with TRBD1. The sequenced sample was blood. The CDR3 is CSADRASGYTF. DNA for the CDR3: TGCAGCGCTGACAGGGCTAGTGGCTACACCTTC. The full variable domain, with the rest looked up from reference TRBV29-1 and TRBJ1-2, is SAVISQKPSRDICQRGTSLTIQCQVDSQVTMMFWYRQQPGQSLTLIATANQGSEATYESGFVIDKFPISRPNLTFSTLTVSNMSPEDSSIYLCSADRASGYTFGSGTRLTVV.